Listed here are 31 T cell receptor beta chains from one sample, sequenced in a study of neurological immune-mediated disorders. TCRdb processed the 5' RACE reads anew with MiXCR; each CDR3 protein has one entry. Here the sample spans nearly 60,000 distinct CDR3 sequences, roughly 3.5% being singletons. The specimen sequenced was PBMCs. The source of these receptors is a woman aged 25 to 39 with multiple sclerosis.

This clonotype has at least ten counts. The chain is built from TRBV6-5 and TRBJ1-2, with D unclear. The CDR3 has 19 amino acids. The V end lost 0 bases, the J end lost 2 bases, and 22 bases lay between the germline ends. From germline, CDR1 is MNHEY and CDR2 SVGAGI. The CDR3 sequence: CASSYSMLWGSGVNYGYTF. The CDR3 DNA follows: TGTGCCAGCAGTTACTCGATGTTGTGGGGAAGCGGGGTCAACTATGGCTACACCTTC.

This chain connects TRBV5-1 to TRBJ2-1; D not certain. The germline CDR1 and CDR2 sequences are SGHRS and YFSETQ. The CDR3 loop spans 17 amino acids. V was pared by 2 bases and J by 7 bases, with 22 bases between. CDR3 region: CASSFSLGKPPGNEQFF. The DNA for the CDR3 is TGCGCCAGCAGCTTCTCTTTGGGGAAACCTCCGGGTAATGAGCAGTTCTTC.

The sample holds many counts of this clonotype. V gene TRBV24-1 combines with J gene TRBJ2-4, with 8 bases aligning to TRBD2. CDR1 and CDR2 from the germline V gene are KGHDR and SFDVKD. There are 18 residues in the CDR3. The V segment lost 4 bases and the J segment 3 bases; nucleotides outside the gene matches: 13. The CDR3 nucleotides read TGTGCCACCAGTGAAACCTCGCGGGGGGCGCGCGACAAAAACATTCAGTACTTC. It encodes CATSETSRGARDKNIQYF.

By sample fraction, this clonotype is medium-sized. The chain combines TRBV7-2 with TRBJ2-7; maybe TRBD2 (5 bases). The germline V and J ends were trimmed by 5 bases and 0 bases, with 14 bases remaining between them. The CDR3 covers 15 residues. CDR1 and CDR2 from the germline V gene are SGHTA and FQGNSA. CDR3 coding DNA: TGTGCCAGCAGCCCCTTACGGGATCACTCCTACGAGCAGTACTTC. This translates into CASSPLRDHSYEQYF.

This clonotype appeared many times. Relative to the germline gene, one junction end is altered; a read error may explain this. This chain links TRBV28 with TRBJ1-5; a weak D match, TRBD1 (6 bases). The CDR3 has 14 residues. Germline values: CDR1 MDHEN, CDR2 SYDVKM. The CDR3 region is CASSEQGGNQPQNF. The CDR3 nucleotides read TGTGCCAGCAGCGAACAGGGCGGTAATCAGCCCCAGAATTTT. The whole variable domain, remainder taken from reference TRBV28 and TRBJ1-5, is DVKVTQSSRYLVKRTGEKVFLECVQDMDHENMFWYRQDPGLGLRLIYFSYDVKMKEKGDIPEGYSVSREKKERFSLILESASTNQTSMYLCASSEQGGNQPQNFGDGTRLSIL.

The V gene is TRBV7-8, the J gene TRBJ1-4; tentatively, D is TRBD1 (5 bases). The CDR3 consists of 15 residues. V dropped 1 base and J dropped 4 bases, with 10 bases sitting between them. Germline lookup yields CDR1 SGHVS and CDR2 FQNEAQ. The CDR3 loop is CASSLDGTVNEKLFF. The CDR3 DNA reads TGTGCCAGCAGCTTAGATGGGACGGTTAATGAAAAACTGTTTTTT.

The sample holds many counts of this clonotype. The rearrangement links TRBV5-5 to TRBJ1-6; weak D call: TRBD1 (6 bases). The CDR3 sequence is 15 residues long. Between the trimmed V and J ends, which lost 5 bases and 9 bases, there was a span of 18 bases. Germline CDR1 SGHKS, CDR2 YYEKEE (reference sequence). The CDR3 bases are TGTGCCAGCAGGGCCATCGGACAGCAGACTTCACCCCTCCACTTT. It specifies CASRAIGQQTSPLHF.

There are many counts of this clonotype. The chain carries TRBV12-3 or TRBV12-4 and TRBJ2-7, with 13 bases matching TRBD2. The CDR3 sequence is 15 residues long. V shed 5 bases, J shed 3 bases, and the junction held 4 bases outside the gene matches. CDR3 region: CASSPGLAGDYEQYF. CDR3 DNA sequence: TGTGCCAGCAGTCCCGGACTAGCGGGAGACTACGAGCAGTACTTC.

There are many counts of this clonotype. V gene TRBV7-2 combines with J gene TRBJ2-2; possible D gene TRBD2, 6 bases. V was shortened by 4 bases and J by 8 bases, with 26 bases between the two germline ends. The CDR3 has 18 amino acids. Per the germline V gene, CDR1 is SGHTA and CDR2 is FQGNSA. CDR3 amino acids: CASSSLSGTSRPPGELFF. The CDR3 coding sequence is TGTGCCAGCAGCTCGCTATCGGGGACTTCACGCCCCCCAGGGGAGCTGTTTTTT.

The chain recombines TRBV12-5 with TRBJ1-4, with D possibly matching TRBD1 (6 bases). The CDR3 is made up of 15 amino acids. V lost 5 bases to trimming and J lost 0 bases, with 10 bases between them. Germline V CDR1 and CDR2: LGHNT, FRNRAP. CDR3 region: CASGPTGTTNEKLFF. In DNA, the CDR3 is TGTGCTAGTGGTCCTACAGGGACAACTAATGAAAAACTGTTTTTT. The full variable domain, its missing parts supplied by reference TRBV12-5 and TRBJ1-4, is DARVTQTPRHKVTEMGQEVTMRCQPILGHNTVFWYRQTMMQGLELLAYFRNRAPLDDSGMPKDRFSAEMPDATLATLKIQPSEPRDSAVYFCASGPTGTTNEKLFFGSGTQLSVL.

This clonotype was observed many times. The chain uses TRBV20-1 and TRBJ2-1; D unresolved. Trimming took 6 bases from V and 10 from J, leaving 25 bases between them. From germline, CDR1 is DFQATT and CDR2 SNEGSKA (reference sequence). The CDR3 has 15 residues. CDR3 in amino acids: CSARDDGIVGREQFF. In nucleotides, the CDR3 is TGCAGTGCCCGAGATGATGGAATTGTTGGGCGGGAGCAGTTCTTC.

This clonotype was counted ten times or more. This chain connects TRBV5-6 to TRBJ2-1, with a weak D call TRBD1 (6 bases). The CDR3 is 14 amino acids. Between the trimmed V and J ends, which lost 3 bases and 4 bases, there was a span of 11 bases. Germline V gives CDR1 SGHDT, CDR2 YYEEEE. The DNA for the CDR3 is TGTGCCAGCAGCTGGGACACCAAATACAATGAGCAGTTCTTC. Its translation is CASSWDTKYNEQFF.

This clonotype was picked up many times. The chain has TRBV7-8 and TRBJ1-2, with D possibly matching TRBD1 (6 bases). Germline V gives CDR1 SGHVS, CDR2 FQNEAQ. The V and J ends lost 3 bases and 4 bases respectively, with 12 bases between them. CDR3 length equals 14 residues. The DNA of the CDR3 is TGTGCCAGCAGCTTCTCAGGGGACCCCTATGGCTACACCTTC. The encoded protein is CASSFSGDPYGYTF.

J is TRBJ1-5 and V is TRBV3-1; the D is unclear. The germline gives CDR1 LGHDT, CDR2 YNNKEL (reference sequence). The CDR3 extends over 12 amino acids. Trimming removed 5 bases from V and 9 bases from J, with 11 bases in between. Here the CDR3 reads CASSKGQLPQHF. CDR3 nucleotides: TGTGCCAGCAGCAAAGGCCAGCTGCCCCAGCATTTT.

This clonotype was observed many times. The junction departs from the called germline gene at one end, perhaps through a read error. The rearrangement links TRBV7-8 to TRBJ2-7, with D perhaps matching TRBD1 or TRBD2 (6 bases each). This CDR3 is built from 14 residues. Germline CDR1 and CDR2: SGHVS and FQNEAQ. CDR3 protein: CASRLEGGSYEQYF. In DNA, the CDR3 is TGTGCCAGCAGATTAGAGGGGGGTTCCTACGAGCAGTACTTC. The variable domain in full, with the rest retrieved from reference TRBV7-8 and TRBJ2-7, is GAGVSQSPRYKVAKRGQDVALRCDPISGHVSLFWYQQALGQGPEFLTYFQNEAQLDKSGLPSDRFFAERPEGSVSTLKIQRTQQEDSAVYLCASRLEGGSYEQYFGPGTRLTVT.

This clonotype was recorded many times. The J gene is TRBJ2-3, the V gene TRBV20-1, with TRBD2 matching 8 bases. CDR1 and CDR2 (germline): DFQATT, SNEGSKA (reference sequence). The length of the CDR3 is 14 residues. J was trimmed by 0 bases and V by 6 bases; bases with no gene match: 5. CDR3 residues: CSARLARSTDTQYF. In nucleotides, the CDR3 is TGCAGTGCCCGACTAGCGAGAAGCACAGATACGCAGTATTTT.

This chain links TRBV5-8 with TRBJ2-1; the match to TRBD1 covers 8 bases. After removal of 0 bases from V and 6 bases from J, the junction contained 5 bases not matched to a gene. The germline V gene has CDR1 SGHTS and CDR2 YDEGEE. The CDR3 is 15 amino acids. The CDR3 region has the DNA TGTGCCAGCAGCTTGGAACAGGGGGTTATCAATGAGCAGTTCTTC. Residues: CASSLEQGVINEQFF.

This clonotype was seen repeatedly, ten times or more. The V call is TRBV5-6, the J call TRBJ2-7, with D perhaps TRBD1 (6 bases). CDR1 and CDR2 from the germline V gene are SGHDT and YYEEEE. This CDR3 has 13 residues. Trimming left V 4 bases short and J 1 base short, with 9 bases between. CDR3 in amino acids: CASSVQGSYEQYF. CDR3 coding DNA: TGTGCCAGCAGCGTTCAGGGGTCCTACGAGCAGTACTTC.

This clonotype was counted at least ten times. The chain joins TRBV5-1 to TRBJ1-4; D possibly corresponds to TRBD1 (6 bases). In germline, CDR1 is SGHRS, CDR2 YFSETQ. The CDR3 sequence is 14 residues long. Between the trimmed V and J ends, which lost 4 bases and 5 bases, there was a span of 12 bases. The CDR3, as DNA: TGCGCCAGCAGCAGAGGACAGCCCAATGAAAAACTGTTTTTT. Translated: CASSRGQPNEKLFF.

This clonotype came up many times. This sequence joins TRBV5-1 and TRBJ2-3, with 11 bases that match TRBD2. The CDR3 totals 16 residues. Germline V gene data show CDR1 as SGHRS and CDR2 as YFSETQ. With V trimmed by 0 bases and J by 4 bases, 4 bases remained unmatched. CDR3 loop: CASSLELAGGSDTQYF. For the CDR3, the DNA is TGCGCCAGCAGCTTGGAGTTAGCGGGAGGGTCAGATACGCAGTATTTT.

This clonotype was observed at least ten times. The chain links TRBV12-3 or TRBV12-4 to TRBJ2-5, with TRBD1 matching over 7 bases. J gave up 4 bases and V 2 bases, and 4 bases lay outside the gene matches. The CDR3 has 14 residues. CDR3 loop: CASSLTTGVETQYF. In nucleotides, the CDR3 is TGTGCCAGCAGTTTAACTACAGGGGTAGAGACCCAGTACTTC.

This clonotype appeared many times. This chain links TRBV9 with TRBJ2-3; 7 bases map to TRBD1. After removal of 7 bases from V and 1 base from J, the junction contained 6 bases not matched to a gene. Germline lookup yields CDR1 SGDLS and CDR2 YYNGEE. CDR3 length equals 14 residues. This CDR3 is CASGQTGGTDTQYF. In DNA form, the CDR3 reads TGTGCCAGCGGTCAAACAGGGGGCACAGATACGCAGTATTTT.

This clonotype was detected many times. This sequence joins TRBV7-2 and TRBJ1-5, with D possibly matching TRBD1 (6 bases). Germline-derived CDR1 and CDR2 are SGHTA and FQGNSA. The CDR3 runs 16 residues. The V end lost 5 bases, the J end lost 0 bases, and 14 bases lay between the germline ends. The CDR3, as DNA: TGTGCCAGCAGCCCCCCCGGACAGCATAGCAATCAGCCCCAGCATTTT. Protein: CASSPPGQHSNQPQHF.

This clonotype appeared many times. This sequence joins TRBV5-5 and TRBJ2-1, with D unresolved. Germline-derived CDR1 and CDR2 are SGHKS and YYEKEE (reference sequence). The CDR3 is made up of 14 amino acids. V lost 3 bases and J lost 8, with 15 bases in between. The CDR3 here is CASSSRLGVDEQFF. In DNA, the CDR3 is TGTGCCAGCAGCTCCCGACTGGGTGTGGATGAGCAGTTCTTC.

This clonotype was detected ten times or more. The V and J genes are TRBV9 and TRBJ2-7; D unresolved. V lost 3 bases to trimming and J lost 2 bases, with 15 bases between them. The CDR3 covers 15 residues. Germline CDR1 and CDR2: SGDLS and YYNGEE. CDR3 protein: CASSESPRGPYEQYF. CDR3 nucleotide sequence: TGTGCCAGCAGCGAATCCCCTCGCGGACCCTACGAGCAGTACTTC.

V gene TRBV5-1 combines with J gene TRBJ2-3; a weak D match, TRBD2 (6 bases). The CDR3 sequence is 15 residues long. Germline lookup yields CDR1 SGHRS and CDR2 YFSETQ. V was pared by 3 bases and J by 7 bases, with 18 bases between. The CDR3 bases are TGCGCCAGCAGCTGGGCTTCGGGAGATGCCTATACGCAGTATTTT. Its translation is CASSWASGDAYTQYF.

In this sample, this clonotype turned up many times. CDR3 in amino acids: CAISGDRGNEQFF. The CDR3 DNA follows: TGTGCCATCAGTGGGGACAGGGGCAATGAGCAGTTCTTC. The chain joins TRBV10-3 to TRBJ2-1, with 10 bases that match TRBD1. Trimming removed 4 bases from V and 6 bases from J; junction bases left unmatched: 0. Per germline, CDR1 ENHRY and CDR2 SYGVKD. There are 13 residues in the CDR3.

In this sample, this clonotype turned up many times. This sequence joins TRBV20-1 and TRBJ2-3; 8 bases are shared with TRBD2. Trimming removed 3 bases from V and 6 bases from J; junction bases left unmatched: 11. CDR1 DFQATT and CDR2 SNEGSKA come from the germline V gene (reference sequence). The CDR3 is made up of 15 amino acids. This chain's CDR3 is CSARSGRGAGDTQYF. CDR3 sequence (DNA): TGCAGTGCTAGGTCCGGGCGGGGGGCCGGGGATACGCAGTATTTT.

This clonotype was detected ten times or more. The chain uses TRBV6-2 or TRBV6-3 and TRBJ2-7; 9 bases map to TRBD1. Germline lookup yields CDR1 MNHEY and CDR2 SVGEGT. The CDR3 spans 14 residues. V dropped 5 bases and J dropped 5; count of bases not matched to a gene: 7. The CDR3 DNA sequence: TGTGCCAGCAGTCAACAGGGGGCGTTCGACGAGCAGTACTTC. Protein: CASSQQGAFDEQYF.

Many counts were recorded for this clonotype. The CDR3 reads CASSQENRERYTF. The CDR3 nucleotides are TGTGCCAGCAGCCAAGAGAACAGGGAACGCTACACCTTC. The V gene is TRBV14, the J gene TRBJ1-2; TRBD1 might be the D (6 bases). CDR1 is SGHDN, CDR2 FVKESK, per germline. The CDR3 loop spans 13 amino acids. Trimming shortened V by 0 bases and J by 9 bases, and 11 bases separated the two germline ends.

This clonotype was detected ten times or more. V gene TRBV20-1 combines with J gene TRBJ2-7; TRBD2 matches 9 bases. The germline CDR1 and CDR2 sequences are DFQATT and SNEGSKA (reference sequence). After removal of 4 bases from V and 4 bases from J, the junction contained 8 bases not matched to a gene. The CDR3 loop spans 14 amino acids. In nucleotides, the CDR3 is TGCAGTGCTAAGATTCCAGCGGGAGGTTACGAGCAGTACTTC. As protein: CSAKIPAGGYEQYF.